The subject of this entry is one TCR beta chain. The antigen is undetermined. Method: immunoSEQ multiplex PCR; TCRdb's copy keeps in-frame clones and lacks some. The profile covers about 2 million clones, with roughly 94% appearing a single time and 0.1% to 0.15% taken by the ten largest. CDR1 and CDR2 from the germline V gene are MGHDK and SYGVNS. V trimming: 2 bases; J trimming: 5 bases; junction bases outside the gene matches: 7. This CDR3 spans 15 amino acids. These data belong to a study of shared clonotypes between healthy human individuals. General study findings and limits: Sharing across four donors was highest in naive CD4 (approximately 5%) and lowest in memory CD8 (around 0.4%).

Specimen: naive CD4+ T cells sorted from blood. Indicated subset: CD45RA+ positively selected. This chain connects TRBV25-1 to TRBJ2-5, with 8 positions matching TRBD1. This receptor was taken from a man between 18 and 35 years old in good health. The CDR3: CASSEQDRAWETQYF. The CDR3 nucleotides are TGTGCCAGCAGTGAACAGGACAGGGCATGGGAGACCCAGTACTTC. The full variable domain, its missing parts supplied by reference TRBV25-1 and TRBJ2-5, is EADIYQTPRYLVIGTGKKITLECSQTMGHDKMYWYQQDPGMELHLIHYSYGVNSTEKGDLSSESTVSRIRTEHFPLTLESARPSHTSQYLCASSEQDRAWETQYFGPGTRLLVL.